This T cell receptor beta chain was obtained from a study of blood T cell repertoires in COVID-19. Profiling relied on immunoSEQ multiplex PCR, and the TCRdb table lists in-frame clones only, not all of them. Among roughly 260,000 clones listed, 70% to 90% were seen once. Germline loops: CDR1 SGHNT, CDR2 YYREEE (reference sequence). The V end lost 5 bases, the J end lost 6 bases, and 14 bases lay between the germline ends. CDR3 length equals 13 residues. The TCR was taken from a woman in her forties or fifties who had recovered from COVID-19. The J gene is TRBJ1-1, the V gene TRBV5-4; no reliable D call. The sample consisted of PBMCs or T cells enriched from blood (not recorded which). CDR3 in DNA: TGTGCCAGCAGTCCCGGGATAGGGTCTGAAGCTTTCTTT. The encoded protein is CASSPGIGSEAFF.